The present T cell receptor (beta chain) was sequenced within a study of cytomegalovirus exposure and HLA in healthy donors. This clone came up many times. The target antigen is unknown. The CDR3 runs to 16 residues. Unmatched junction bases numbered 10, after V lost 2 bases and J lost 6 bases. Germline lookup yields CDR1 SGHRS and CDR2 YFSETQ. It was with 60 Vbeta and 13 Jbeta primers that the PCR ran. TCRdb's copy holds only in-frame clones and misses some; the assay was immunoSEQ multiplex PCR. The table has roughly 110,000 clones, roughly 74% seen once. General observations from the study: As was reported, the HLA-A and HLA-B alleles of most subjects were accurately predicted from TCR beta sequences. Later on, an analysis showed TCR association rates differing by HLA locus, with DRB1 the most and HLA-C the fewest.

This chain joins TRBV5-1 and TRBJ1-4; TRBD1 aligns across 7 bases. The source of this sequence is a man aged 40-49 years in good health and CMV-seronegative. The source material was PBMCs. CDR3 residues: CASSLNVGQGDEKLFF. The CDR3 nucleotides are TGCGCCAGCAGCTTAAACGTCGGCCAGGGGGATGAAAAACTGTTTTTT.